This TCR beta chain was identified during a study of T-cell reconstitution after alpha-beta-depleted transplantation in children. The TCRbeta library incorporated unique molecular identifiers. Using its own MiXCR run on the PCR reads, TCRdb lists one record per CDR3 protein. The sample yields 300,000 to 400,000 distinct CDR3 sequences, about an eighth seen once. In this sample, this clonotype turned up many times. The sequence was obtained from a human donor who donated a stem cell graft to a child with Fanconi anemia. The specimen was PBMCs, collected from the stem cell graft.

In nucleotides, the CDR3 is TGTGCCATCAGTCGGACTGGAGGGGACGGTAAAGATACGCAGTATTTT. Amino acids: CAISRTGGDGKDTQYF. V is TRBV10-3 and J is TRBJ2-3; the D gene is possibly TRBD2 (6 bases). The CDR3 sequence is 16 residues long. V lost 5 bases and J 5 bases, leaving 20 bases between the germline ends. Per germline, CDR1 ENHRY and CDR2 SYGVKD.